Included here is one TCR beta chain sequence, with context. These data come from a study of T cells after somatic rescue of genetic block. Using immunoSEQ multiplex PCR, the repertoire was profiled, and TCRdb retains in-frame clones only, with some absent. The table has roughly 110,000 clones, over 80% seen once. Germline V CDR1 and CDR2: SNHLY, FYNNEI. CDR3 size: 15 residues. V lost 8 bases to trimming and J lost 9 bases; unmatched junction nucleotides: 10. This receptor was taken from a woman aged 18-29 years. This chain joins TRBV2 and TRBJ1-6, with 10 bases fitting TRBD1. Sequencing input: peripheral blood mononuclear cells (PBMCs). The CDR3 sequence is CASLLAGQGFSPLHF. The CDR3 nucleotides read TGTGCCAGCCTACTCGCGGGACAGGGGTTTTCACCCCTCCACTTT.